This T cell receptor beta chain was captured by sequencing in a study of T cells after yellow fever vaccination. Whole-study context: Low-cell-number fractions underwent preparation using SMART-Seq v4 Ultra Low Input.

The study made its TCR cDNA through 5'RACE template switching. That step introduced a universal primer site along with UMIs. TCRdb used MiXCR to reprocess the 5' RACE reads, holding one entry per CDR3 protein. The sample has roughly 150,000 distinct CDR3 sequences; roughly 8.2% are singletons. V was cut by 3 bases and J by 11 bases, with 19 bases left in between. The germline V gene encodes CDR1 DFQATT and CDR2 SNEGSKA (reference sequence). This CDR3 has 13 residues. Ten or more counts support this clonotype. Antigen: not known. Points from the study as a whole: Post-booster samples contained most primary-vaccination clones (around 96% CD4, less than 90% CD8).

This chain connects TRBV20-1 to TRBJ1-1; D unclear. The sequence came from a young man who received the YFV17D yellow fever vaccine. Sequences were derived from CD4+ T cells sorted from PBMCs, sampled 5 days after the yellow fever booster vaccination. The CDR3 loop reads CSASRHNSRDAFF. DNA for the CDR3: TGCAGTGCTAGTCGGCACAACAGTCGCGACGCTTTCTTT.